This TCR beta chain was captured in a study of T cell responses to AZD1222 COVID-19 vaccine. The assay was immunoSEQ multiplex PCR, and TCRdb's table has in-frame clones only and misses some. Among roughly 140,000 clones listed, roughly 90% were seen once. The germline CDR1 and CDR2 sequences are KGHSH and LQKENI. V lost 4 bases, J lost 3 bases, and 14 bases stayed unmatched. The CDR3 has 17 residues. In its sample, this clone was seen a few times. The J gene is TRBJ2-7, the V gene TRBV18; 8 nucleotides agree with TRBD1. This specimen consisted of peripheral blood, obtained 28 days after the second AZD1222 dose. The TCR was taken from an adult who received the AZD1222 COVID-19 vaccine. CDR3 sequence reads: CASSLGDLGTGNYEQYF. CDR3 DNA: TGTGCCAGCTCACTTGGAGATCTCGGGACAGGTAACTACGAGCAGTACTTC.